This paragraph covers one T cell receptor beta chain sequence. The entry originates in a study of cytomegalovirus exposure and HLA in healthy donors. The ends were cut back, 3 bases at V and 1 base at J, with 12 bases in the middle. Germline values: CDR1 KGHSH, CDR2 LQKENI. This CDR3 contains 15 residues. Separate from the approximately 720-subject first cohort was the approximately 130-subject validation cohort, to which the donors belonged. Repertoires were generated with immunoSEQ multiplex PCR, while TCRdb's copy carries only in-frame clones and drops some. The profile shows under 150,000 clones, about four fifths of them singletons.

The chain recombines TRBV18 with TRBJ1-1; weak D call: TRBD1 (5 bases). The sequence derives from a woman aged 25 to 45 in good health and CMV-seronegative. Sequenced: PBMCs. The CDR3 DNA sequence: TGTGCCAGCTCACCGCGGGGGGTGGGGAACACTGAAGCTTTCTTT. Translation gives CASSPRGVGNTEAFF.